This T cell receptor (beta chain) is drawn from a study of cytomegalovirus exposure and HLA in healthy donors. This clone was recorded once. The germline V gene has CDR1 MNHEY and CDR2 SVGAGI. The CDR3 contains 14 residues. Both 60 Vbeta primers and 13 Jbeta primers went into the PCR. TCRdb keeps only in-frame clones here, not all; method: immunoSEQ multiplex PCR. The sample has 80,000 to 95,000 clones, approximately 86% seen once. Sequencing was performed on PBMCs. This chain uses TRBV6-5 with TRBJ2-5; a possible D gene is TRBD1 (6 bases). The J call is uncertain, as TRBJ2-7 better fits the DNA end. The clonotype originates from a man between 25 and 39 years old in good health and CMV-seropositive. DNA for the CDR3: TGTGCCAGCAGTTCCACCGGGACATACTACGAGCAGTACTTC. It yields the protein CASSSTGTYYEQYF.